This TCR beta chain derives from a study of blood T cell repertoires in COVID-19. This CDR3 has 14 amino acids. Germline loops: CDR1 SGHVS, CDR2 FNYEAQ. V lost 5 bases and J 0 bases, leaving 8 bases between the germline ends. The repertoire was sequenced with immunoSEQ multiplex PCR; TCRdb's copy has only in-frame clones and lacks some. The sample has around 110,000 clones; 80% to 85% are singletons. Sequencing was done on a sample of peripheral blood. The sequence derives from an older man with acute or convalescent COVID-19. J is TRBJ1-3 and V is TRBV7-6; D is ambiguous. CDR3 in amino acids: CASSLEASGNTIYF. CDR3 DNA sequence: TGTGCCAGCAGCCTAGAAGCCTCTGGAAACACCATATATTTT.